This passage covers 27 T cell receptor beta chains from one sample sequenced in a study of blood T cell repertoires in COVID-19. Clones were read by immunoSEQ multiplex PCR, and TCRdb kept only the in-frame ones, dropping some. In the table there are nearly 350,000 clones, around 83% of which are singletons. Sequences were obtained from peripheral blood. The source of these receptors is a man in his thirties or forties with active or convalescent COVID-19.

The chain has TRBV19 and TRBJ1-3, with D perhaps TRBD1 (6 bases). The CDR3 is made up of 15 amino acids. Per germline, CDR1 LNHDA and CDR2 SQIVND (reference sequence). With 8 bases removed from V and 1 base from J, the gap between germline ends came to 15 bases. The CDR3 nucleotides read TGTGCCAGTCAGACCTCCGGGACATCTGGAAACACCATATATTTT. Translation gives CASQTSGTSGNTIYF. The variable domain in full, completed from reference TRBV19 and TRBJ1-3, reads DGGITQSPKYLFRKEGQNVTLSCEQNLNHDAMYWYRQDPGQGLRLIYYSQIVNDFQKGDIAEGYSVSREKKESFPLTVTSAQKNPTAFYLCASQTSGTSGNTIYFGEGSWLTVV.

This clone is a singleton in its sample. The chain recombines TRBV3-1 (or the pseudogene TRBV3-2) with TRBJ1-6, with D possibly being TRBD1 (5 bases). Germline lookup yields CDR1 LGHDT and CDR2 YNNKEL (reference sequence). The V end was cut by 5 bases, the J end by 8 bases, with 13 bases between. This CDR3 contains 14 residues. The CDR3 DNA follows: TGTGCCAGCAGCTCGACAGCTCTTTATTCACCCCTCCACTTT. Its translation: CASSSTALYSPLHF.

The chain uses TRBV30 and TRBJ1-5; 7 bases line up with TRBD1. J lost 7 bases, V lost 3 bases, and 12 bases had no gene match. The CDR3 is 15 amino acids. Per germline, CDR1 GTSNPN and CDR2 SVGIG (reference sequence). The CDR3 DNA is TGTGCCTGGAGGCCGCGGGGGGCAGGGGGGCAGCCCCAGCATTTT. Translating gives CAWRPRGAGGQPQHF.

This clone was recorded a few times. This chain connects TRBV19 to TRBJ1-2, with a tentative D call TRBD1 (5 bases). CDR3 length equals 15 residues. The germline V and J ends were trimmed by 5 bases and 5 bases, with 18 bases remaining between them. Germline loops: CDR1 LNHDA, CDR2 SQIVND (reference sequence). The CDR3 DNA sequence: TGTGCCAGTAGTGCCACCTCGACAGTTACTTATGGCTACACCTTC. Protein sequence: CASSATSTVTYGYTF.

The genes are TRBV27 and TRBJ1-2; TRBD1 matches 8 bases. Germline V CDR1 and CDR2: MNHEY, SMNVEV (reference sequence). With V trimmed by 3 bases and J by 6 bases, 9 bases remained unmatched. This CDR3 comprises 15 residues. Written as DNA, the CDR3 is TGTGCCAGCAGTTTTACGGACAGGGAAGACGATGGCTACACCTTC. Encoded protein: CASSFTDREDDGYTF.

The chain is built from TRBV11-3 and TRBJ2-1; 7 bases agree with TRBD1. The CDR3 extends over 18 amino acids. The germline V gene has CDR1 SGHNT and CDR2 YENEEA. V shed 2 bases and J 0 bases; nucleotides not matched to a gene: 10. The CDR3 is CASSLSDRAAYSYNEQFF. CDR3 nucleotides: TGTGCCAGCAGCTTAAGTGACAGGGCTGCTTACTCCTACAATGAGCAGTTCTTC.

The chain carries TRBV19 and TRBJ1-5; 10 bases map to TRBD1. V trimming: 7 bases; J trimming: 6 bases; junction bases outside the gene matches: 9. Germline V lookup: CDR1 LNHDA, CDR2 SQIVND (reference sequence). The CDR3 extends over 15 amino acids. The CDR3 loop is CASTGDRGLSQPQHF. CDR3 bases: TGTGCCAGTACGGGGGACAGGGGTTTGAGTCAGCCCCAGCATTTT.

This chain uses TRBV30 with TRBJ2-7; D possibly corresponds to TRBD2 (5 bases). Germline CDR1 and CDR2: GTSNPN and SVGIG (reference sequence). The CDR3 spans 13 residues. The V and J ends lost 0 bases and 4 bases respectively, with 10 bases between them. Written as DNA, the CDR3 is TGTGCCTGGAGTGTACGAGGGCAGTACGAGCAGTACTTC. Its protein product is CAWSVRGQYEQYF.

The chain has TRBV5-1 and TRBJ2-3; possible D gene TRBD1, 5 bases. Trimming removed 4 bases at V and 5 bases at J, with 11 bases between. This CDR3 contains 13 residues. The germline V gene encodes CDR1 SGHRS and CDR2 YFSETQ. CDR3 sequence (DNA): TGCGCCAGCAGCCCCAGGGAAGAAGATACGCAGTATTTT. This translates into CASSPREEDTQYF.

V gene TRBV29-1 combines with J gene TRBJ1-2; D call uncertain. Germline CDR1 SQVTM, CDR2 ANQGSEA. Trimming took 0 bases from V and 8 from J, leaving 16 bases between them. CDR3 length: 14 residues. The CDR3 DNA follows: TGCAGCGTTGAAGAGGGAGGAGAGGCGGCGGGCTACACCTTC. Translating it yields CSVEEGGEAAGYTF.

The genes are TRBV7-2 and TRBJ1-3, with TRBD1 matching 11 bases. CDR1 SGHTA and CDR2 FQGNSA come from the germline V gene. The CDR3 runs 16 residues. The junction had 1 base not matched to a gene; V was cut back by 1 base and J by 2 bases. CDR3 in amino acids: CASSLVGQGAGNTIYF. DNA of the CDR3: TGTGCCAGCAGCTTAGTGGGACAGGGGGCTGGAAACACCATATATTTT. Full variable domain (rest looked up from reference TRBV7-2 and TRBJ1-3): GAGVSQSPSNKVTEKGKDVELRCDPISGHTALYWYRQSLGQGLEFLIYFQGNSAPDKSGLPSDRFSAERTGGSVSTLTIQRTQQEDSAVYLCASSLVGQGAGNTIYFGEGSWLTVV.

The chain employs TRBV23-1 and TRBJ1-2, with 11 positions matching TRBD1. TRBV23-1 is identified as an open reading frame with a role that is uncertain. This CDR3 comprises 17 residues. Trimming at V came to 4 bases and at J to 5 bases, leaving 12 bases not matched to a gene. The CDR3 spells CASSPPGQGVSGYGYTF. The DNA of the CDR3 is TGCGCCAGCAGTCCCCCGGGACAGGGGGTATCTGGGTATGGCTACACCTTC.

The chain combines TRBV19 with TRBJ1-1; the match to TRBD1 covers 7 bases. The CDR3 is 14 residues long. Germline loops: CDR1 LNHDA, CDR2 SQIVND (reference sequence). V was pared by 4 bases and J by 5 bases, with 7 bases of the junction left unmatched. The CDR3 here is CASSNQGVGTEAFF. DNA for the CDR3: TGTGCCAGTAGTAACCAGGGGGTTGGGACTGAAGCTTTCTTT.

The CDR3 protein is CASSFPPGQGDGYTF. The DNA of the CDR3 is TGTGCCAGCAGTTTTCCCCCTGGACAGGGCGATGGCTACACCTTC. V is TRBV28 and J is TRBJ1-2, with TRBD1 matching 8 bases. Germline V gene data show CDR1 as MDHEN and CDR2 as SYDVKM. The CDR3 loop spans 15 amino acids. V lost 3 bases to trimming and J lost 6 bases; unmatched junction nucleotides: 9.

The chain employs TRBV28 and TRBJ2-1; 9 bases are a match to TRBD2. This CDR3 has 15 residues. V shed 5 bases, J shed 7 bases, and the junction held 9 bases outside the gene matches. The germline CDR1 and CDR2 sequences are MDHEN and SYDVKM. The CDR3 protein is CASSPRGGRENEQFF. CDR3 bases: TGTGCCAGCAGTCCTCGGGGCGGGAGGGAGAATGAGCAGTTCTTC.

The V and J genes are TRBV3-1 (or the pseudogene TRBV3-2) and TRBJ1-1; 7 bases match TRBD1. The germline CDR1 and CDR2 sequences are LGHDT and YNNKEL (reference sequence). The CDR3 totals 14 residues. With V trimmed by 1 base and J by 4 bases, 3 bases remained unmatched. This CDR3 is CASSQAGGSTEAFF. The CDR3 nucleotides read TGTGCCAGCAGCCAAGCAGGGGGTAGCACTGAAGCTTTCTTT.

The rearrangement uses TRBV6-2 or TRBV6-3 and TRBJ2-5; 12 bases are a match to TRBD2. The CDR3 has 14 residues. The V gene's germline CDR1 is MNHEY and CDR2 SVGEGT. Losses at the gene ends were 2 bases for V and 9 bases for J; bases not matched to a gene: 4. DNA of the CDR3: TGTGCCAGCAGTTACCTTCCTAGCGGGAGGGCCCAGTACTTC. This sequence encodes CASSYLPSGRAQYF.

J is TRBJ1-3 and V is TRBV9; D is unresolved. The CDR3 is 14 residues long. Trimming removed 4 bases at V and 0 bases at J, with 8 bases between. Germline CDR1 and CDR2: SGDLS and YYNGEE. As DNA, the CDR3 is TGTGCCAGCAGCCCACACTACTCTGGAAACACCATATATTTT. Amino acid sequence: CASSPHYSGNTIYF. The whole variable domain, remainder taken from reference TRBV9 and TRBJ1-3, is DSGVTQTPKHLITATGQRVTLRCSPRSGDLSVYWYQQSLDQGLQFLIQYYNGEERAKGNILERFSAQQFPDLHSELNLSSLELGDSALYFCASSPHYSGNTIYFGEGSWLTVV.

V usage is TRBV27 and J usage is TRBJ2-1; weak D call: TRBD2 (5 bases). Deletions cut 7 bases from V and 7 bases from J, with 11 bases between. CDR1 is MNHEY, CDR2 SMNVEV, per germline (reference sequence). The CDR3 runs to 12 residues. CDR3 DNA: TGTGCCAGCACCGCTGGCGGGAATGAGCAGTTCTTC. Encoded protein: CASTAGGNEQFF.

The table lists this clone with a count of one. V usage is TRBV4-3 and J usage is TRBJ1-3, with D unclear. Germline values: CDR1 LGHNA, CDR2 YSLEER. The V end was cut by 5 bases, the J end by 0 bases, with 11 bases between. This CDR3 spans 15 amino acids. CDR3 sequence: CASSGGWRSGNTIYF. The CDR3 DNA follows: TGCGCCAGCAGCGGAGGGTGGCGCTCTGGAAACACCATATATTTT.

The CDR3: CASSQGLADTGELFF. DNA for the CDR3: TGTGCCAGCAGCCAAGGACTAGCGGACACCGGGGAGCTGTTTTTT. V gene TRBV11-3 combines with J gene TRBJ2-2; 10 nucleotides line up with TRBD2. This CDR3 comprises 15 residues. V dropped 5 bases and J dropped 3; count of bases not matched to a gene: 3. Germline CDR1 and CDR2: SGHNT and YENEEA.

The chain is built from TRBV4-1 and TRBJ1-4; 9 bases fit TRBD1. This CDR3 is 15 amino acids long. Per the germline V gene, CDR1 is MGHRA and CDR2 is YSYEKL. Trimming cost V 4 bases and J 7 bases; bases outside gene matches: 7. The CDR3 sequence is CASSPTGGQSEKLFF. The DNA for the CDR3 is TGCGCCAGCAGCCCCACAGGGGGCCAGAGTGAAAAACTGTTTTTT.

V usage is TRBV30 and J usage is TRBJ1-5; no firm D call. This CDR3 contains 14 residues. V dropped 1 base and J dropped 6 bases, with 13 bases sitting between them. The V gene's germline CDR1 is GTSNPN and CDR2 SVGIG (reference sequence). CDR3 in DNA: TGTGCCTGGAGTGGACAAGTCGTTCTTCAGCCCCAGCATTTT. Translating it yields CAWSGQVVLQPQHF.

This chain connects TRBV11-2 to TRBJ1-1; 8 positions match TRBD1. Germline V gene lookup returns CDR1 SGHAT and CDR2 FQNNGV. The CDR3 is 13 amino acids. V trimming: 7 bases; J trimming: 1 base; junction bases outside the gene matches: 2. CDR3 sequence reads: CASIGTGNTEAFF. The CDR3 region has the DNA TGTGCCAGCATCGGGACAGGGAACACTGAAGCTTTCTTT.

J is TRBJ1-2 and V is TRBV5-1, with 8 bases aligning to TRBD1. The junction had 3 bases not matched to a gene; V was cut back by 3 bases and J by 2 bases. Germline CDR1 SGHRS, CDR2 YFSETQ. The CDR3 totals 14 residues. The CDR3 DNA follows: TGCGCCAGCAGCTCGGCAGGGGGCAACTATGGCTACACCTTC. It translates to CASSSAGGNYGYTF.

The table lists this clone with a count of one. The chain couples TRBV11-3 to TRBJ2-5; TRBD2 is a possible D gene (6 bases). CDR3 size: 16 residues. With 4 bases removed from V and 1 base from J, the gap between germline ends came to 16 bases. The V gene's germline CDR1 is SGHNT and CDR2 YENEEA. This CDR3 is CASSYPVQGGQETQYF. The CDR3 DNA is TGTGCCAGCAGCTATCCGGTCCAGGGAGGCCAAGAGACCCAGTACTTC.

The J gene is TRBJ2-2, the V gene TRBV3-1 (or the pseudogene TRBV3-2), with 7 bases matching TRBD1. Losses at the gene ends were 3 bases for V and 0 bases for J; bases not matched to a gene: 4. The CDR3 sequence is 16 residues long. Germline lookup yields CDR1 LGHDT and CDR2 YNNKEL (reference sequence). The CDR3 region has the DNA TGTGCCAGCAGCCAGGGACAGTTTTCGAACACCGGGGAGCTGTTTTTT. Translating it yields CASSQGQFSNTGELFF.